These T cell receptor beta chains were read from a single sample in a study of STAT5B mutations in CD4+ large granular lymphocyte leukemia. Repertoires were generated with immunoSEQ multiplex PCR, while TCRdb's copy carries only in-frame clones and drops some. The sample carries about 21,000 clones, roughly three quarters recorded once. Sequencing was done on a sample of CD4+ T cells from blood buffy coats. These receptor sequences come from a human donor in good health. The CDR3 runs from the conserved cysteine through the conserved F or W. Fields, in order: CDR3 protein, V gene, clone size. Some rows mark clone size as missing; the rest say once, few, many or name a class of expanded clone.

CASSQVRANTIYF,TRBV4-3,.
CASSATGELFF,TRBV5-4,few
CASSAQARGYTF,TRBV2,.
CASSLPRDTGELFF,TRBV18,few
CASRYGTSTGELFF,TRBV5-1,.
CASRFAGGSYGYTF,TRBV5-4,.
CASSQGSQGSYTGELFF,TRBV4-3,.
CASSELGGSNQPQHF,TRBV6-1,.
CASSPSGIGEQYF,TRBV10-1,once
CASTRDTLNTEAFF,TRBV2,.
CAWSLLAGGDTQYF,TRBV30,.
CASSLWGAAKNIQYF,TRBV5-6,.
CASSQGQGKTEAFF,TRBV5-1,.
CASSRGGYEQYF,TRBV6-1,.
CSVSARGTGELFF,TRBV29-1,.
CASSSTSGRAANEQFF,TRBV7-2,.
CASRPKGGGPYEQYF,TRBV7-9,.
CASSLWPSGRADPDTQYF,TRBV11-3,.
CASSPDYRGRYGYTF,TRBV28,.
CASSRTGFGREQFF,TRBV19,.
CAINRGQADTGELFF,TRBV15,.
CASGSAGRETQYF,TRBV6-5,.
CASSPDRDYGYTF,TRBV6-5,.
CASSFYSRGTTTEAFF,TRBV27,.
CASSQDFVAGGRTDTQYF,TRBV4-3,once
CASRQGDGTEAFF,TRBV6-5,.
CASSPTSGHYEQYF,TRBV7-2,few
CASRGDMSSYEQYF,TRBV6-5,.
CASSLPGGSTDTQYF,TRBV5-1,.
CASSTRDQTTGELFF,TRBV9,.
CASSLGAGNNQPQHF,TRBV7-2,.
CASSWGNTRSYEQYF,TRBV5-1,few
CASSLMGPGQNEAFF,TRBV7-8,.
CASSDIFAPRLF,TRBV5-4,.
CASSYYGGPQHF,TRBV6-5,.
CASSPNTEAFF,TRBV12-5,few
CASSPTATGGEQYF,TRBV18,.
CASSLSGGSAGEQFF,TRBV7-2,.
CASSSGTSGRGEQYF,TRBV6-1,.
CASSVAPADASGNTIYF,TRBV9,.
CASSPRTGADEQYF,TRBV7-8,.
CASSLAGGGAEQYF,TRBV11-3,.
CASSSPGDTGELFF,TRBV19,few
CASSESARSTEAFF,TRBV25-1,.
CASSGLDRRTGELFF,TRBV6-5,.
CAISESTPSFTDTQYF,TRBV10-3,.
CASSLGVSSSVYEQYF,TRBV5-1,.
CASRESDYGYTF,TRBV6-6,.
CASSPGSETQYF,TRBV6-6,once
CATSRERADTQYF,TRBV15,.
CASSRDSNQPQHF,TRBV6-6,few
CASGRTYYEQYF,TRBV12-5,few
CAWSVRASGASYNEQFF,TRBV30,.
CASSKAENTEAFF,TRBV25-1,few
CAISESGGYGRGNEQFF,TRBV10-3,few